This T cell receptor beta chain was obtained from a study of identical twins. Each CDR3 protein is one row after TCRdb ran MiXCR on the 5' RACE reads. This table has 700,000 to 950,000 distinct CDR3 sequences, roughly an eighth appearing once. Study observations and caveats: Zero-insertion analyses were open to partial confounding by invariant MAIT and iNKT cells. Instead of following the same donors, the conclusions were based on cross-sectional statistical analysis. Among out-of-frame alpha sequences shared by twins, low generation probability occurred in excess.

Germline V gene sequence: CDR1 MDHEN, CDR2 SYDVKM. V was clipped by 3 bases and J by 4 bases, with 13 bases between them. CDR3 length: 15 amino acids. This clonotype was seen many times. What it binds is not known. The data also belong to a second study, concerning yellow fever vaccine responses in identical twins. Turning to that study: Convergence reportedly seemed to mark part of the twins' vaccine T cell response, with personalization marking the rest.

Material for sequencing was PBMCs. The sequence was obtained from a woman aged 18 to 35 in good health. The rearrangement links TRBV28 to TRBJ1-3; D may be TRBD1 (6 bases). DNA of the CDR3: TGTGCCAGCAGTTTCCGACAGGTCTCAGGAAACACCATATATTTT. This translates into CASSFRQVSGNTIYF.